A single sample gave rise to the 18 T cell receptor beta chains below, sequenced in a study of patients and donors after allogeneic stem cell transplantation. TCRdb recomputed calls from the RT-PCR reads with MiXCR, one row per CDR3 protein. Among over 400,000 distinct CDR3 sequences, roughly 16% were seen once, and the ten largest hold about 7%. Sequencing input: blood, either unsorted or a sorted T cell fraction (not recorded which). The receptors here all came from a human donor who was either an allogeneic HSCT recipient or a stem cell or donor lymphocyte infusion donor (not recorded which). It is not recorded whose cells these are; they may come from a transplant donor.

The chain has TRBV29-1 and TRBJ2-7; D is possibly TRBD2 (5 bases). The length of the CDR3 is 11 residues. Trimming shortened V by 7 bases and J by 2 bases, and 9 bases separated the two germline ends. Germline V gene data show CDR1 as SQVTM and CDR2 as ANQGSEA. The CDR3 sequence: CSGTFAYEQYF. CDR3 sequence (DNA): TGCAGCGGGACTTTTGCCTACGAGCAGTACTTC.

This clonotype was seen a handful of times. The chain couples TRBV18 to TRBJ2-5; 10 nucleotides match TRBD2. CDR3 length: 15 residues. Germline CDR1 and CDR2: KGHSH and LQKENI. V lost 3 bases and J lost 3; bases outside the gene matches: 4. The CDR3 region has the DNA TGTGCCAGCTCACCGTCCACTAGCGGGAAAGAGACCCAGTACTTC. Residues: CASSPSTSGKETQYF. The full variable domain, rest sourced from reference TRBV18 and TRBJ2-5, is NAGVMQNPRHLVRRRGQEARLRCSPMKGHSHVYWYRQLPEEGLKFMVYLQKENIIDESGMPKERFSAEFPKEGPSILRIQQVVRGDSAAYFCASSPSTSGKETQYFGPGTRLLVL.

This clonotype was seen only a few times. The rearrangement links TRBV11-2 to TRBJ2-5; 7 nucleotides agree with TRBD2. This CDR3 is 16 amino acids long. Trimming took 0 bases from V and 2 from J; bases not matched to a gene: 6. Germline CDR1 SGHAT, CDR2 FQNNGV. The CDR3 nucleotides read TGTGCCAGCAGCTTAGATCTCTGGGGGGGGCAAGAGACCCAGTACTTC. It translates to CASSLDLWGGQETQYF. The whole variable domain, filled in from reference TRBV11-2 and TRBJ2-5, reads EAGVAQSPRYKIIEKRQSVAFWCNPISGHATLYWYQQILGQGPKLLIQFQNNGVVDDSQLPKDRFSAERLKGVDSTLKIQPAKLEDSAVYLCASSLDLWGGQETQYFGPGTRLLVL.

The DNA of the CDR3 is TGCGCCAGCAGCCTTGTCGCTAGCGGGAGATTAGATACGCAGTATTTT. Translation: CASSLVASGRLDTQYF. The chain uses TRBV4-1 and TRBJ2-3, with 10 nucleotides matching TRBD2. The CDR3 length is 16 residues. Unmatched junction bases numbered 9, after V lost 4 bases and J lost 5 bases. Germline assignment: CDR1 MGHRA and CDR2 YSYEKL.

This clonotype has more than one count but fewer than ten. The rearrangement joins TRBV4-1 to TRBJ2-2; D is unclear. This CDR3 is 17 amino acids long. Germline-derived CDR1 and CDR2 are MGHRA and YSYEKL. Trimming took 0 bases from V and 1 from J, leaving 12 bases between them. The CDR3 bases are TGCGCCAGCAGCCAAGAAAGGTTGAACAAGAACACCGGGGAGCTGTTTTTT. It is translated as CASSQERLNKNTGELFF.

This clonotype was counted a few times. The chain couples TRBV6-5 to TRBJ2-4; a weak D match, TRBD2 (6 bases). The CDR3 loop spans 15 amino acids. The germline gives CDR1 MNHEY, CDR2 SVGAGI. Trimming removed 4 bases at V and 0 bases at J, with 10 bases between. The chain's CDR3 is CASSSPGLAKNIQYF. The CDR3 DNA reads as TGTGCCAGCAGTTCCCCGGGACTAGCCAAAAACATTCAGTACTTC.

This clonotype has a count of ten or more. The chain carries TRBV4-1 and TRBJ1-2, with 8 bases matching TRBD1. This CDR3 is built from 13 residues. The ends lost 4 bases at V and 8 bases at J; junction bases unmatched: 6. Germline CDR1 MGHRA, CDR2 YSYEKL. The CDR3 is CASSPQGAWGYTF. The DNA for the CDR3 is TGCGCCAGCAGCCCCCAGGGGGCATGGGGCTACACCTTC.

The gene calls are TRBV9 and TRBJ2-7; 9 bases align to TRBD1. The germline gives CDR1 SGDLS, CDR2 YYNGEE. The CDR3 is made up of 16 amino acids. V gave up 2 bases and J gave up 2 bases; unmatched junction bases: 8. Written as DNA, the CDR3 is TGTGCCAGCAGCGTGGGGGCGACAGGGGGTACCTACGAGCAGTACTTC. Translating gives CASSVGATGGTYEQYF.

The V and J genes are TRBV24-1 and TRBJ1-2; tentative D call: TRBD1 (5 bases). Per the germline V gene, CDR1 is KGHDR and CDR2 is SFDVKD. CDR3 size: 14 residues. Between the trimmed V and J ends, which lost 1 base and 6 bases, there was a span of 11 bases. The CDR3 spells CATSDFSGKDGYTF. CDR3 nucleotide sequence: TGTGCCACCAGTGATTTTTCAGGGAAAGATGGCTACACCTTC.

The chain employs TRBV25-1 and TRBJ1-4; TRBD1 matches at 7 bases. The CDR3 is 13 residues long. The ends lost 6 bases at V and 8 bases at J; junction bases unmatched: 6. The V gene's germline CDR1 is MGHDK and CDR2 SYGVNS. CDR3 bases: TGTGCCAGCAGGGCAGGGGGGGGGGAAAAACTGTTTTTT. Translated, it gives CASRAGGGEKLFF.

The V call is TRBV11-2, the J call TRBJ2-1; D may be TRBD1 (6 bases). The ends were cut back, 5 bases at V and 10 bases at J, with 21 bases in the middle. The V gene's germline CDR1 is SGHAT and CDR2 FQNNGV. CDR3 length equals 15 residues. Written as DNA, the CDR3 is TGTGCCAGCAGCCCAGATCTGGGGGCTCTAAGGGAGCAGTTCTTC. Translation gives CASSPDLGALREQFF.

This clonotype was counted between two and nine times. The chain employs TRBV5-1 and TRBJ1-5, with D hard to call. V dropped 0 bases and J dropped 1 base, with 8 bases sitting between them. The CDR3 has 15 amino acids. Germline V lookup: CDR1 SGHRS, CDR2 YFSETQ. The CDR3 sequence: CASSLGSESNQPQHF. DNA of the CDR3: TGCGCCAGCAGCTTGGGAAGCGAAAGCAATCAGCCCCAGCATTTT. The whole variable domain, filled in from reference TRBV5-1 and TRBJ1-5, reads KAGVTQTPRYLIKTRGQQVTLSCSPISGHRSVSWYQQTPGQGLQFLFEYFSETQRNKGNFPGRFSGRQFSNSRSEMNVSTLELGDSALYLCASSLGSESNQPQHFGDGTRLSIL.

The chain has TRBV15 and TRBJ1-2; D gene unclear. The V gene's germline CDR1 is LNHNV and CDR2 YYDKDF (reference sequence). There are 14 residues in the CDR3. V was clipped by 0 bases and J by 5 bases, with 10 bases between them. CDR3 coding DNA: TGTGCCACCAGCAGAGATCGGCAGCAATATGGCTACACCTTC. Its protein product is CATSRDRQQYGYTF.

This clonotype was counted a few times. The chain is built from TRBV5-1 and TRBJ1-2, with D possibly TRBD1 on 6 matching bases. The CDR3 has 15 residues. The ends were cut back, 0 bases at V and 5 bases at J, with 14 bases in the middle. CDR1 SGHRS and CDR2 YFSETQ come from the germline V gene. The CDR3: CASSLGWGAEYGYTF. In nucleotides, the CDR3 is TGCGCCAGCAGCTTGGGATGGGGGGCTGAGTATGGCTACACCTTC.

The rearrangement links TRBV7-3 to TRBJ2-7; 11 bases align to TRBD2. The CDR3 runs 16 residues. Per the germline V gene, CDR1 is SGHTA and CDR2 is FQGTGA. The V and J ends lost 3 bases and 6 bases, in that order; junction bases with no gene match: 10. This CDR3 is CASSFASGRPRSEQYF. CDR3 nucleotide sequence: TGTGCCAGCAGCTTCGCTAGCGGGAGGCCGAGGAGCGAGCAGTACTTC.

This rearrangement joins TRBV5-1 to TRBJ1-2, with D unclear. The CDR3 has 11 amino acids. The V end was cut by 6 bases, the J end by 6 bases, with 9 bases between. In germline, CDR1 is SGHRS, CDR2 YFSETQ. The CDR3, as DNA: TGCGCCAGCACCGGGCAGGATGGCTACACCTTC. Protein product: CASTGQDGYTF.

This clonotype was counted a few times. The chain employs TRBV5-4 and TRBJ1-1, with D hard to call. The CDR3 contains 15 residues. From germline, CDR1 is SGHNT and CDR2 YYREEE (reference sequence). V lost 0 bases and J 1 base, leaving 10 bases between the germline ends. The CDR3 sequence: CASSLGAARNTEAFF. The CDR3 bases are TGTGCCAGCAGCTTGGGGGCCGCCCGGAACACTGAAGCTTTCTTT.

At least ten counts were recorded for this clonotype. The rearrangement links TRBV5-1 to TRBJ2-1, with D perhaps TRBD2 (5 bases). The CDR3 spans 15 residues. Germline-derived CDR1 and CDR2 are SGHRS and YFSETQ. Trimming stripped 3 bases from V and 0 bases from J, with 10 bases between. CDR3 nucleotides: TGCGCCAGCAGCTCCCGGGGTAGCTCCTACAATGAGCAGTTCTTC. Its protein product is CASSSRGSSYNEQFF.